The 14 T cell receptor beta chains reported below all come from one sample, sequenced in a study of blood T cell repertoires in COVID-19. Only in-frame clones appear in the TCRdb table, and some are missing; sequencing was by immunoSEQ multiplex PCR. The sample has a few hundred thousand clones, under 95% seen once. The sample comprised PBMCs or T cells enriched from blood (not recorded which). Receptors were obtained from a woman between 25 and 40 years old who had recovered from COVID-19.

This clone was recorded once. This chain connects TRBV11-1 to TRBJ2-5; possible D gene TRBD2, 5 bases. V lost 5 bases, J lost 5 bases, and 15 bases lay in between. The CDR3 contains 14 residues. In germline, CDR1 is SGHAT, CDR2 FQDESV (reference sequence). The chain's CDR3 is CASSPGKRRETQYF. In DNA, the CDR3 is TGTGCCAGCAGCCCCGGGAAGAGGCGCGAGACCCAGTACTTC.

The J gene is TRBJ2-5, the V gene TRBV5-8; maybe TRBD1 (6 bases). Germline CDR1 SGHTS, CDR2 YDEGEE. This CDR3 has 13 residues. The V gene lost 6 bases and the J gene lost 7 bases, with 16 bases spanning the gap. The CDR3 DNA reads TGTGCCAGCACCTATGACAGGTCCGGGACCCAGTACTTC. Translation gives CASTYDRSGTQYF.

The chain's CDR3 is CASGLVIDRRNTEAFF. The CDR3 DNA reads TGTGCTAGTGGTTTGGTAATAGACAGGAGAAACACTGAAGCTTTCTTT. The genes are TRBV12-5 and TRBJ1-1; TRBD1 might be the D (6 bases). CDR1 and CDR2 (germline): LGHNT, FRNRAP. The CDR3 spans 16 residues. The V end was cut by 0 bases, the J end by 2 bases, with 13 bases between.

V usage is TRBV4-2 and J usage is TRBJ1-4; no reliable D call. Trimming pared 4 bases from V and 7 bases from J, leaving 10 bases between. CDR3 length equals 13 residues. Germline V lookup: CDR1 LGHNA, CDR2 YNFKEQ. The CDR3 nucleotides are TGTGCCAGCAGCCTCCGAGGGCGTGAAAAACTGTTTTTT. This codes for CASSLRGREKLFF.

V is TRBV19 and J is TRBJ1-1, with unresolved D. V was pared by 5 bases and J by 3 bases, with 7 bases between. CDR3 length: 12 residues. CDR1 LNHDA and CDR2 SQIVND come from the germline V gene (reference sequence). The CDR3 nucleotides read TGTGCCAGTAGTCTCACGGACACTGAAGCTTTCTTT. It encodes CASSLTDTEAFF.

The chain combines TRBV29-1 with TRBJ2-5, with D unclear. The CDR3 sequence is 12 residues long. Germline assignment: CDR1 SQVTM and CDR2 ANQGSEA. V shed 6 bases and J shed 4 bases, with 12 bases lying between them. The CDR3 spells CSVTPLLETQYF. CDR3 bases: TGCAGCGTCACCCCACTTCTAGAGACCCAGTACTTC.

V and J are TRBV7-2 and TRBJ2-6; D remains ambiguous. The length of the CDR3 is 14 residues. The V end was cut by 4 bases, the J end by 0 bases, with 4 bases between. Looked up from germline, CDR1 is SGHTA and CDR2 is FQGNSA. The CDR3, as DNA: TGTGCCAGCAGCTCAGACTCTGGGGCCAACGTCCTGACTTTC. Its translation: CASSSDSGANVLTF.

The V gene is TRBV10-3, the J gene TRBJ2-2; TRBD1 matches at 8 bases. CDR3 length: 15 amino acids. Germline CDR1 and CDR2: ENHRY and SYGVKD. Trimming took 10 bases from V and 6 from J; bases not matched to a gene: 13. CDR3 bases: TGTGCCACTACACCCCAGGACAGGGTCGCCGGGGAGCTGTTTTTT. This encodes CATTPQDRVAGELFF.

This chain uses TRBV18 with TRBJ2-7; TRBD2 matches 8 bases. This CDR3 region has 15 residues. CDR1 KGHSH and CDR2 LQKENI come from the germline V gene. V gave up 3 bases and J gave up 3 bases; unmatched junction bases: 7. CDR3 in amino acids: CASSPNAGGNYEQYF. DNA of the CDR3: TGTGCCAGCTCACCCAACGCGGGAGGAAACTACGAGCAGTACTTC.

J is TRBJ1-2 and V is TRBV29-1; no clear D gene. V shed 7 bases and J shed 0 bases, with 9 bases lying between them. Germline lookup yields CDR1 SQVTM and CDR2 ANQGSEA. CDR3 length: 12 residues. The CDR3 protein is CSAGLANYGYTF. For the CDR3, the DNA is TGCAGCGCTGGACTTGCTAACTATGGCTACACCTTC.

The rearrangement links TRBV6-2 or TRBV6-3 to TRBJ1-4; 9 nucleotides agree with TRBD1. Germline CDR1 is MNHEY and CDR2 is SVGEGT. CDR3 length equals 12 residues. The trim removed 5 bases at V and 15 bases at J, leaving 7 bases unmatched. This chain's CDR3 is CASSGTGTMVFF. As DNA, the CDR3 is TGTGCCAGCAGTGGGACAGGGACGATGGTGTTTTTT.

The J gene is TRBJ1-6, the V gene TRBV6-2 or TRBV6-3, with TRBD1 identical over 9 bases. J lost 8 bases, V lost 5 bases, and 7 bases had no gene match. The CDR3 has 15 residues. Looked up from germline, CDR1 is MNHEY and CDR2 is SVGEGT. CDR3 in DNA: TGTGCCAGCAGTAATCCGGGACAGGGTCATTCACCCCTCCACTTT. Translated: CASSNPGQGHSPLHF.

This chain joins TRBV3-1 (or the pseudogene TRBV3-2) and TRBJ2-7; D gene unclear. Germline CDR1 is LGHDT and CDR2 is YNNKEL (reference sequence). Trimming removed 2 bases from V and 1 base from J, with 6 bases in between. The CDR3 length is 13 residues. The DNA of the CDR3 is TGTGCCAGCAGCCAAATACAATCCTACGAGCAGTACTTC. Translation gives CASSQIQSYEQYF.

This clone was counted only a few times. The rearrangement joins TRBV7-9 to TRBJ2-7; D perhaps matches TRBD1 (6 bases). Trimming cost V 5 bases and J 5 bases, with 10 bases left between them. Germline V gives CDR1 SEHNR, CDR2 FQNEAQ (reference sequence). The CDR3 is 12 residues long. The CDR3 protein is CASSTTGNEQYF. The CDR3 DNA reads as TGTGCCAGCAGCACCACAGGGAACGAGCAGTACTTC.